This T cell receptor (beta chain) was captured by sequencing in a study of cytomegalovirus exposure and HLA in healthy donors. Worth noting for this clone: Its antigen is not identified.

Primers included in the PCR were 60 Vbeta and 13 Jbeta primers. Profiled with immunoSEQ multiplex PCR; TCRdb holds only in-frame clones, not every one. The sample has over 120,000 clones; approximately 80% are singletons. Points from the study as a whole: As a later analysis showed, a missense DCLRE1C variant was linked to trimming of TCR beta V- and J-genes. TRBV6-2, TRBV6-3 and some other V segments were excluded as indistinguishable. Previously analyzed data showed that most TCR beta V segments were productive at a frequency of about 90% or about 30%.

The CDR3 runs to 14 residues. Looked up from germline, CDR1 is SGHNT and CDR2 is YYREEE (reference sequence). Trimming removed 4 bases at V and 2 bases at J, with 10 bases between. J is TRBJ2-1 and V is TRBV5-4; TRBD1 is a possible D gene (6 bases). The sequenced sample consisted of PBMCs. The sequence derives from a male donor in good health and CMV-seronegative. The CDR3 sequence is CASSRTEPYNEQFF. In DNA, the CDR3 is TGTGCCAGCAGCAGGACAGAGCCCTACAATGAGCAGTTCTTC.